What follows are 28 T cell receptor beta chains derived from one specimen sequenced in a study of shared T cell receptors in the human thymus. Using immunoSEQ multiplex PCR, the repertoire was profiled, and TCRdb retains in-frame clones only, with some absent. The data contain hundreds of thousands of clones, around three quarters of them seen just once; the ten biggest clones take up about 0.013%. The sample was also linked to a second study, of human thymus T cells.

Sequencing was done on a sample of thymocytes. These TCRs come from a boy younger than two with a congenital heart defect.

The chain couples TRBV7-8 to TRBJ2-2; 14 bases fit TRBD2. The trim removed 5 bases at V and 1 base at J, leaving 6 bases unmatched. The CDR3 runs to 18 residues. Per germline, CDR1 SGHVS and CDR2 FQNEAQ. The CDR3 reads CASSGDGTSGGNTGELFF. The CDR3 nucleotides read TGTGCCAGCAGCGGAGACGGGACTAGCGGGGGGAACACCGGGGAGCTGTTTTTT.

The V call is TRBV4-1, the J call TRBJ2-3; possibly TRBD1 for D (5 bases). The CDR3 contains 16 residues. Germline CDR1 and CDR2: MGHRA and YSYEKL. V gave up 1 base and J gave up 5 bases, with 16 bases separating them. The CDR3 region is CASSQGILGRGDTQYF. CDR3 in DNA: TGCGCCAGCAGCCAAGGCATCCTAGGAAGGGGAGATACGCAGTATTTT.

V usage is TRBV7-8 and J usage is TRBJ1-1; the match to TRBD1 covers 7 bases. The germline CDR1 and CDR2 sequences are SGHVS and FQNEAQ. The CDR3 is 15 amino acids. With V trimmed by 0 bases and J by 1 base, 2 bases remained unmatched. CDR3 sequence (DNA): TGTGCCAGCAGCTTAGCCGGGACAGCGAACACTGAAGCTTTCTTT. Its protein is CASSLAGTANTEAFF. The complete variable domain, with remaining parts taken from reference TRBV7-8 and TRBJ1-1, reads GAGVSQSPRYKVAKRGQDVALRCDPISGHVSLFWYQQALGQGPEFLTYFQNEAQLDKSGLPSDRFFAERPEGSVSTLKIQRTQQEDSAVYLCASSLAGTANTEAFFGQGTRLTVV.

Written as DNA, the CDR3 is TGTGCCAGCAGTTTTGGGACTAGCGGGAGGGAAACCTACGAGCAGTACTTC. It codes for CASSFGTSGRETYEQYF. The chain carries TRBV28 and TRBJ2-7, with 16 bases lining up with TRBD2. Germline V CDR1 and CDR2: MDHEN, SYDVKM. The V gene end was trimmed by 3 bases and the J gene end by 2 bases; junction bases not matched to a gene: 4. There are 17 residues in the CDR3.

The chain couples TRBV10-2 to TRBJ2-7, with 9 bases matching TRBD2. This CDR3 is 15 amino acids long. Per germline, CDR1 WSHSY and CDR2 SAAADI. Trimming took 1 base from V and 2 from J; bases not matched to a gene: 3. The CDR3 nucleotides read TGCGCCAGCAGTGAGTTCGGCGGGAGGGCCTACGAGCAGTACTTC. Translated: CASSEFGGRAYEQYF.

The V and J genes are TRBV7-2 and TRBJ2-3; TRBD2 matches 13 bases. The CDR3 covers 19 residues. Germline-derived CDR1 and CDR2 are SGHTA and FQGNSA. Trimming cost V 0 bases and J 0 bases; bases outside gene matches: 6. The CDR3 reads CASSLAPGLAGTSTDTQYF. CDR3 nucleotide sequence: TGTGCCAGCAGCTTAGCTCCGGGACTAGCGGGAACAAGCACAGATACGCAGTATTTT.

This clone appeared a single time. The V gene is TRBV7-6, the J gene TRBJ2-2, with 11 bases fitting TRBD2. The CDR3 sequence is 16 residues long. The germline gives CDR1 SGHVS, CDR2 FNYEAQ. After removal of 5 bases from V and 2 bases from J, the junction contained 4 bases not matched to a gene. In DNA form, the CDR3 reads TGTGCCAGCAGCCCGACTAGCGGGGTTAACACCGGGGAGCTGTTTTTT. It translates to CASSPTSGVNTGELFF.

This chain connects TRBV19 to TRBJ1-2; 8 nucleotides align to TRBD1. CDR3 length: 14 amino acids. Germline values: CDR1 LNHDA, CDR2 SQIVND (reference sequence). The V and J ends lost 7 bases and 4 bases, in that order; junction bases with no gene match: 8. Here the CDR3 DNA reads TGTGCCAGTACCAAATCAGGGGGCCTCTATGGCTACACCTTC. Its translation: CASTKSGGLYGYTF.

The V gene is TRBV11-2, the J gene TRBJ2-2, with 7 bases lining up with TRBD2. Germline CDR1 SGHAT, CDR2 FQNNGV. With 7 bases clipped from V and 6 bases from J, the junction kept 14 bases outside the gene matches. The CDR3 contains 16 residues. The CDR3 protein is CASTLQLRGEPGELFF. Here the CDR3 DNA reads TGTGCCAGCACACTACAACTTCGGGGGGAACCCGGGGAGCTGTTTTTT. Complete variable domain (other parts from reference TRBV11-2 and TRBJ2-2): EAGVAQSPRYKIIEKRQSVAFWCNPISGHATLYWYQQILGQGPKLLIQFQNNGVVDDSQLPKDRFSAERLKGVDSTLKIQPAKLEDSAVYLCASTLQLRGEPGELFFGEGSRLTVL.

The chain is built from TRBV4-2 and TRBJ2-7, with unresolved D. CDR3 size: 8 residues. V lost 4 bases and J 12 bases, leaving 4 bases between the germline ends. Germline V gene data show CDR1 as LGHNA and CDR2 as YNFKEQ. In nucleotides, the CDR3 is TGTGCCAGCAGCCCAGGGTACTTC. Translated, it gives CASSPGYF.

This clone has more than one count but fewer than ten. The chain carries TRBV10-1 and TRBJ1-2, with 7 bases aligning to TRBD1. CDR3 length: 14 amino acids. V lost 6 bases and J lost 4; bases outside the gene matches: 8. Germline assignment: CDR1 WNHNN and CDR2 SYGVQD (reference sequence). CDR3: CASRDGTVTYGYTF. The DNA of the CDR3 is TGCGCCAGCAGGGACGGGACAGTGACCTATGGCTACACCTTC.

The V and J genes are TRBV9 and TRBJ2-3, with D possibly TRBD2 on 7 matching bases. The CDR3 has 13 residues. Trimming took 6 bases from V and 3 from J, leaving 11 bases between them. Germline CDR1 is SGDLS and CDR2 is YYNGEE. The CDR3 DNA reads as TGTGCCAGCAAGGAGGGGGGGACAGATACGCAGTATTTT. Protein product: CASKEGGTDTQYF.

The chain is built from TRBV18 and TRBJ2-7, with 9 bases that match TRBD1. Germline V lookup: CDR1 KGHSH, CDR2 LQKENI. The CDR3 is made up of 14 amino acids. J lost 5 bases, V lost 3 bases, and 5 bases had no gene match. Written as DNA, the CDR3 is TGTGCCAGCTCACCCGCGGGACAGGGAGACGAGCAGTACTTC. Its protein product is CASSPAGQGDEQYF.

A few counts support this clone. CDR3 bases: TGTGCCTCTAACCAGAGGGACAGATTTGAGCAGTACTTC. It translates to CASNQRDRFEQYF. This sequence joins TRBV21-1 and TRBJ2-7; the D call in the table, TRBD1, was not verified against the DNA. TRBV21-1 is reported as a pseudogene. The CDR3 sequence is 13 residues long.

The rearrangement joins TRBV5-1 to TRBJ1-1; a possible D gene is TRBD1 (5 bases). CDR1 and CDR2 (germline): SGHRS, YFSETQ. The CDR3 contains 16 residues. Trimming removed 0 bases at V and 1 base at J, with 13 bases between. CDR3 in DNA: TGCGCCAGCAGCTTGGAAAGAACAGGCTCGAACACTGAAGCTTTCTTT. This translates into CASSLERTGSNTEAFF. The full variable domain, completed using reference TRBV5-1 and TRBJ1-1, is KAGVTQTPRYLIKTRGQQVTLSCSPISGHRSVSWYQQTPGQGLQFLFEYFSETQRNKGNFPGRFSGRQFSNSRSEMNVSTLELGDSALYLCASSLERTGSNTEAFFGQGTRLTVV.

This clone was recorded only once. This chain joins TRBV9 and TRBJ2-1; D perhaps matches TRBD1 (6 bases). V was shortened by 4 bases and J by 4 bases, with 18 bases between the two germline ends. The germline V gene has CDR1 SGDLS and CDR2 YYNGEE. This CDR3 comprises 16 residues. CDR3 coding DNA: TGTGCCAGCAGCCCCCGGCCGGACAGCTCTTACAATGAGCAGTTCTTC. Translation: CASSPRPDSSYNEQFF.

V gene TRBV5-6 combines with J gene TRBJ1-2; no reliable D call. CDR1 is SGHDT, CDR2 YYEEEE, per germline. This CDR3 region has 14 residues. V lost 1 base and J lost 8, with 15 bases in between. CDR3 nucleotide sequence: TGTGCCAGCAGCTTGTTGCGAGGTCCGGGGGGCTACACCTTC. Translation gives CASSLLRGPGGYTF.

The V gene is TRBV28, the J gene TRBJ2-2; 7 bases are shared with TRBD1. Germline CDR1 reads MDHEN; CDR2 reads SYDVKM. After removal of 3 bases from V and 4 bases from J, the junction contained 8 bases not matched to a gene. The CDR3 totals 16 residues. CDR3 DNA: TGTGCCAGCAGTTTCCCTCAAACAGGGGCCACCGGGGAGCTGTTTTTT. Encoded protein: CASSFPQTGATGELFF.

This sequence joins TRBV4-3 and TRBJ2-3; 10 bases agree with TRBD2. The CDR3 is 18 residues long. The germline V gene has CDR1 LGHNA and CDR2 YSLEER. The junction had 8 bases not matched to a gene; V was cut back by 1 base and J by 1 base. The CDR3 DNA reads TGCGCCAGCAGCCAAGGGGGTGGACTAGCGGATCGCACAGATACGCAGTATTTT. Protein: CASSQGGGLADRTDTQYF.

The chain combines TRBV29-1 with TRBJ2-7; the match to TRBD2 covers 10 bases. CDR3 length: 15 amino acids. The V and J ends lost 7 bases and 2 bases, in that order; junction bases with no gene match: 11. Germline CDR1 is SQVTM and CDR2 is ANQGSEA. CDR3 in amino acids: CSGLGPSGRPYEQYF. For the CDR3, the DNA is TGCAGCGGACTTGGGCCTAGCGGGAGACCCTACGAGCAGTACTTC.

This clone was recorded once. This chain links TRBV27 with TRBJ1-4; D might be TRBD1 (5 bases). CDR3 length: 15 amino acids. Germline loops: CDR1 MNHEY, CDR2 SMNVEV (reference sequence). The V gene lost 4 bases and the J gene lost 5 bases, with 14 bases spanning the gap. CDR3 sequence: CASSWRGRSNEKLFF. DNA for the CDR3: TGTGCCAGCAGTTGGAGGGGACGGTCAAATGAAAAACTGTTTTTT.

The gene calls are TRBV27 and TRBJ1-5; 10 bases align to TRBD1. J lost 5 bases, V lost 5 bases, and 3 bases had no gene match. CDR1 is MNHEY and CDR2 is SMNVEV in the germline V gene (reference sequence). CDR3 size: 14 residues. The CDR3 loop is CASSATGGDQPQHF. The DNA for the CDR3 is TGTGCCAGCAGTGCGACAGGGGGCGATCAGCCCCAGCATTTT.

V gene TRBV5-5 combines with J gene TRBJ2-1, with 7 bases that match TRBD2. Trimming took 0 bases from V and 6 from J; bases not matched to a gene: 9. The CDR3 contains 16 residues. The germline V gene encodes CDR1 SGHKS and CDR2 YYEKEE (reference sequence). The CDR3 sequence is CASSLVTGTTPNEQFF. The CDR3 DNA sequence: TGTGCCAGCAGCTTGGTTACCGGGACTACACCCAATGAGCAGTTCTTC.

V is TRBV15 and J is TRBJ2-5, with 11 bases lining up with TRBD1. Germline CDR1 LNHNV, CDR2 YYDKDF (reference sequence). The CDR3 length is 17 residues. The V segment lost 0 bases and the J segment 6 bases; nucleotides outside the gene matches: 9. The DNA of the CDR3 is TGTGCCACCAGCAGAGATCTAATAGGACAGGGGGCAAAGACCCAGTACTTC. Protein sequence: CATSRDLIGQGAKTQYF.

This chain links TRBV4-3 with TRBJ2-7; 7 positions match TRBD1. Germline-derived CDR1 and CDR2 are LGHNA and YSLEER. V gave up 4 bases and J gave up 5 bases; unmatched junction bases: 5. The CDR3 runs to 13 residues. CDR3 residues: CASSPGQLNEQYF. The CDR3 region has the DNA TGCGCCAGCAGCCCGGGACAGTTAAACGAGCAGTACTTC.

The J gene is TRBJ2-7, the V gene TRBV25-1, with D possibly matching TRBD2 (5 bases). Germline V CDR1 and CDR2: MGHDK, SYGVNS. V dropped 3 bases and J dropped 0 bases, with 18 bases sitting between them. There are 17 residues in the CDR3. The chain's CDR3 is CASSDPPRERISYEQYF. DNA of the CDR3: TGTGCCAGCAGTGATCCCCCGAGGGAACGAATCTCCTACGAGCAGTACTTC.

V gene TRBV29-1 combines with J gene TRBJ2-2; the D gene is possibly TRBD1 (6 bases). The CDR3 totals 12 residues. V was trimmed by 8 bases and J by 6 bases, leaving 13 bases between them. Germline V CDR1 and CDR2: SQVTM, ANQGSEA. The chain's CDR3 is CSIYRDPGELFF. DNA for the CDR3: TGCAGCATATACAGGGACCCCGGGGAGCTGTTTTTT.

This clone was seen only once. The chain recombines TRBV5-1 with TRBJ1-1, with 7 bases fitting TRBD1. J gave up 8 bases and V 0 bases, and 4 bases lay outside the gene matches. The CDR3 loop spans 13 amino acids. The germline V gene encodes CDR1 SGHRS and CDR2 YFSETQ. The CDR3 reads CASSLAGGQEAFF. CDR3 nucleotide sequence: TGCGCCAGCAGCTTGGCCGGGGGACAGGAAGCTTTCTTT.